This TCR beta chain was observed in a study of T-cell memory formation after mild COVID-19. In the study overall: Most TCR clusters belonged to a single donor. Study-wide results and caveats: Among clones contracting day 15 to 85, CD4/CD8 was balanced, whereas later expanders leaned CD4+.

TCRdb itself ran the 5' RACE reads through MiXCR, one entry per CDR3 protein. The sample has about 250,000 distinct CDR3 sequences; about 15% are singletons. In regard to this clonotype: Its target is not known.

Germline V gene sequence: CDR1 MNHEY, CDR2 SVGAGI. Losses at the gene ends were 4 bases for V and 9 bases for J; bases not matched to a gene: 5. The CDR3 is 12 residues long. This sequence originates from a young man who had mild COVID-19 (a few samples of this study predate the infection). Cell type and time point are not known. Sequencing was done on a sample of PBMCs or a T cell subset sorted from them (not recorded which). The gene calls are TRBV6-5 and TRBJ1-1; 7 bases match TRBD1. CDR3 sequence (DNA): TGTGCCAGCAGTTCCAGGGGGAAGAAAGCTTTCTTT. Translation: CASSSRGKKAFF.